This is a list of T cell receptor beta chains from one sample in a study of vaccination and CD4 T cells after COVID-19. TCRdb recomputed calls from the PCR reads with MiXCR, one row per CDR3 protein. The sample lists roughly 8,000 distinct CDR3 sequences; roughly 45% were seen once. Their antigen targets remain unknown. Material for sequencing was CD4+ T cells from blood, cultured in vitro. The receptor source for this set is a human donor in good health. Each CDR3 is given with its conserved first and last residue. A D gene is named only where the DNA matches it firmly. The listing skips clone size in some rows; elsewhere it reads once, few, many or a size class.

cdr3_aa: CASSPGTQDTDTQYF
cdr3_nt: TGTGCCAGCTCGCCCGGGACCCAGGACACAGATACGCAGTATTTT
j_call: TRBJ2-3
d_call: -
v_call: TRBV18
cdr3_length: 15
clone_size: -

cdr3_aa: CASSLRQAHTEAFF
cdr3_nt: TGTGCCAGCAGTTTAAGACAGGCCCACACTGAAGCTTTCTTT
j_call: TRBJ1-1
d_call: -
v_call: TRBV27
cdr3_length: 14
clone_size: few

cdr3_aa: CASSPGTGVDYEQYF
cdr3_nt: TGTGCCAGCAGCCCTGGGACAGGGGTGGACTACGAGCAGTACTTC
j_call: TRBJ2-7
d_call: TRBD1
v_call: TRBV7-9
cdr3_length: 15
clone_size: -

cdr3_aa: CASSVDGANQPQHF
cdr3_nt: TGTGCCAGCAGCGTAGACGGGGCGAATCAGCCCCAGCATTTT
j_call: TRBJ1-5
d_call: -
v_call: TRBV9
cdr3_length: 14
clone_size: few

cdr3_aa: CSALSREQFF
cdr3_nt: TGCAGTGCCCTGTCTAGAGAGCAGTTCTTC
j_call: TRBJ2-1
d_call: -
v_call: TRBV20-1
cdr3_length: 10
clone_size: few

cdr3_aa: CASSLDRISGYTF
cdr3_nt: TGTGCCAGCAGTTTAGACAGAATAAGTGGCTACACCTTC
j_call: TRBJ1-2
d_call: -
v_call: TRBV6-5
cdr3_length: 13
clone_size: -

cdr3_aa: CSARDLMVALSYNEQFF
cdr3_nt: TGCAGTGCTAGAGATCTGATGGTGGCTCTATCCTACAATGAGCAGTTCTTC
j_call: TRBJ2-1
d_call: -
v_call: TRBV20-1
cdr3_length: 17
clone_size: -

cdr3_aa: CASSQGDRIYTEAFF
cdr3_nt: TGCGCCAGCAGCCAAGGGGACAGAATATACACTGAAGCTTTCTTT
j_call: TRBJ1-1
d_call: TRBD1
v_call: TRBV4-1
cdr3_length: 15
clone_size: few

cdr3_aa: CASSVEGFGQPQHF
cdr3_nt: TGTGCCAGCAGTGTGGAAGGGTTCGGTCAGCCCCAGCATTTT
j_call: TRBJ1-5
d_call: -
v_call: TRBV6-1
cdr3_length: 14
clone_size: once

cdr3_aa: CASSISAGGYYGYTF
cdr3_nt: TGTGCCAGTAGTATTTCGGCAGGGGGCTACTATGGCTACACCTTC
j_call: TRBJ1-2
d_call: TRBD1
v_call: TRBV19
cdr3_length: 15
clone_size: -

cdr3_aa: CASSVDGRNYGYTF
cdr3_nt: TGTGCCAGCAGCGTAGACGGCCGTAACTATGGCTACACCTTC
j_call: TRBJ1-2
d_call: -
v_call: TRBV9
cdr3_length: 14
clone_size: -

cdr3_aa: CSARASDRGNRYGYTF
cdr3_nt: TGCAGTGCTAGAGCATCCGACAGGGGGAATAGGTATGGCTACACCTTC
j_call: TRBJ1-2
d_call: TRBD1
v_call: TRBV20-1
cdr3_length: 16
clone_size: -

cdr3_aa: CASSLETGIGYEQYF
cdr3_nt: TGTGCCAGCAGCTTAGAGACAGGTATTGGTTACGAGCAGTACTTC
j_call: TRBJ2-7
d_call: -
v_call: TRBV11-2
cdr3_length: 15
clone_size: once

cdr3_aa: CASSRTRGPGGEQYF
cdr3_nt: TGTGCCAGCAGTCGAACTCGGGGCCCTGGAGGGGAGCAGTACTTC
j_call: TRBJ2-7
d_call: -
v_call: TRBV14
cdr3_length: 15
clone_size: once

cdr3_aa: CASSTQRDTEAFF
cdr3_nt: TGTGCCAGTAGTACGCAGAGGGACACTGAAGCTTTCTTT
j_call: TRBJ1-1
d_call: -
v_call: TRBV19
cdr3_length: 13
clone_size: -

cdr3_aa: CAWSSGQETQYF
cdr3_nt: TGTGCCTGGAGTAGCGGTCAAGAGACCCAGTACTTC
j_call: TRBJ2-5
d_call: -
v_call: TRBV30
cdr3_length: 12
clone_size: -